Listed here is a single TCR beta chain. This sample is part of a study of blood T cell repertoires in COVID-19. Study overall: COVID-19 samples, acute and convalescent, were from the United States, Italy and Spain.

The V and J ends lost 0 bases and 9 bases respectively, with 9 bases between them. Germline CDR1 is LGHDT and CDR2 is YNNKEL (reference sequence). The CDR3 extends over 14 amino acids. In the original analysis: Cell counts per sample came from amplifying reference gene primers. The table came from immunoSEQ multiplex PCR; TCRdb's copy has only in-frame clones and leaves some out. The V and J calls and clone size come from that table; D and trimming were worked out from the DNA. The sample lists about 200,000 clones, nearly 90% occurring once. The chain uses TRBV3-1 (or the pseudogene TRBV3-2) and TRBJ1-6; a possible D gene is TRBD1 (6 bases). The sample was peripheral blood. This TCR was sampled from a man in his sixties with active or convalescent COVID-19. The chain's CDR3 is CASSQDSGVSPLHF. In nucleotides, the CDR3 is TGTGCCAGCAGCCAAGACTCAGGGGTTTCACCCCTCCACTTT.